This T cell receptor (beta chain) was observed in a study of a mutant IDH1 vaccine in newly diagnosed glioma. Overall study context: Treated patients, averaging 40.4 years, were roughly 62% male and approximately 38% female.

Time point here: baseline, week 1 (first vaccination visit). Treatment denoted: pre-vaccination baseline after standard-of-care therapy. With 7 bases clipped from V and 5 bases from J, the junction kept 7 bases outside the gene matches. Germline V lookup: CDR1 SNHLY, CDR2 FYNNEI. This CDR3 has 15 amino acids. Method: immunoSEQ multiplex PCR; TCRdb's copy keeps in-frame clones and lacks some. The table lists 25,000 to 35,000 clones, about 80% of them singletons. In regard to this clone: Its antigen is as yet unknown.

General study points: Apparently unrelated to pseudoprogression were changes in the top peripheral T cell clonotypes.

The TCR sequence derives from a man aged 30-40 years with glioma. Sample: PBMCs, taken from a glioma patient treated with radiotherapy, temozolomide or both. J is TRBJ2-3 and V is TRBV2, with TRBD2 identical over 12 bases. This chain's CDR3 is CASNRLAGVVDTQYF. The DNA of the CDR3 is TGTGCCAGCAACAGACTAGCGGGAGTGGTAGATACGCAGTATTTT.